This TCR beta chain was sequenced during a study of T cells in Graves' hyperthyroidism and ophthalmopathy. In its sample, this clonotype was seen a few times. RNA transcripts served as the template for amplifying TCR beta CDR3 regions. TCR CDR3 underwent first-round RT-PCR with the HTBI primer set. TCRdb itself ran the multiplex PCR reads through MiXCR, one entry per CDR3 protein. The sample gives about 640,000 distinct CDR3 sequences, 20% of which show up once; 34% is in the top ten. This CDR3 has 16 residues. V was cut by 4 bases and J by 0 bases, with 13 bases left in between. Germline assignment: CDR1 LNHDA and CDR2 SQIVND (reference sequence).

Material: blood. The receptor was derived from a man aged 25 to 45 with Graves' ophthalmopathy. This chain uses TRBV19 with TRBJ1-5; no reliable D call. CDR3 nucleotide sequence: TGTGCCAGTAGTACGTCGGACCCCTATAGCAATCAGCCCCAGCATTTT. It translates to CASSTSDPYSNQPQHF.